This is a list of T cell receptor beta chains from one sample in a study of OX40 agonist ivuxolimab in advanced cancers. TCRdb's copy holds only in-frame clones and misses some; the assay was immunoSEQ multiplex PCR. The sample holds tens of thousands of clones; roughly 85% are singletons and the top ten take approximately 0.2%. The sequenced sample was CD4+ or CD8+ T cells sorted from blood, obtained in a trial of the OX40 agonist ivuxolimab. The receptors derive from an adult with an advanced solid tumor such as melanoma, head and neck, liver or kidney cancer. The CDR3 runs from the conserved cysteine through the conserved F or W. Fields, in order: J gene, V gene, clone size, D gene, CDR3 protein, CDR3 DNA. D genes are given only for firm matches. Clone size, where shown, is once, few, many, or a class for clones that have expanded.

j_gene: TRBJ2-7; v_gene: TRBV5-1; abundance: .; d_gene: TRBD1; CDR3aa: CASRLFPGQGAEEQYF; CDR3nt: TGCGCCAGCAGACTCTTCCCGGGACAGGGGGCTGAGGAGCAGTACTTC
j_gene: TRBJ1-5; v_gene: TRBV4-1; abundance: .; d_gene: TRBD1; CDR3aa: CASSQGQLNQPQHF; CDR3nt: TGCGCCAGCAGCCAGGGACAGCTTAATCAGCCCCAGCATTTT
j_gene: TRBJ1-2; v_gene: TRBV7-3; abundance: .; d_gene: .; CDR3aa: CASSLNQGGDGYTF; CDR3nt: TGTGCCAGCAGCTTAAATCAGGGCGGCGATGGCTACACCTTC
j_gene: TRBJ2-3; v_gene: TRBV6-5; abundance: .; d_gene: .; CDR3aa: CASSDLRGRDTQYF; CDR3nt: TGTGCCAGCAGTGACTTGCGAGGTCGGGATACGCAGTATTTT
j_gene: TRBJ2-1; v_gene: TRBV9; abundance: .; d_gene: .; CDR3aa: CASSGPGVSYNEQFF; CDR3nt: TGTGCCAGCAGCGGGCCGGGGGTCTCCTACAATGAGCAGTTCTTC
j_gene: TRBJ1-5; v_gene: TRBV27; abundance: once; d_gene: .; CDR3aa: CASSLFSSGGEGQPQHF; CDR3nt: TGTGCCAGCAGTTTATTTTCTTCCGGGGGAGAAGGACAGCCCCAGCATTTT
j_gene: TRBJ2-3; v_gene: TRBV5-1; abundance: .; d_gene: .; CDR3aa: CASSLVVEAKDTQYF; CDR3nt: TGCGCCAGCAGCTTGGTGGTAGAGGCGAAAGATACGCAGTATTTT
j_gene: TRBJ2-7; v_gene: TRBV11-2; abundance: .; d_gene: .; CDR3aa: CASSLGRSPTYEQYF; CDR3nt: TGTGCCAGCAGCTTAGGACGGAGTCCCACCTACGAGCAGTACTTC
j_gene: TRBJ2-7; v_gene: TRBV6-5; abundance: .; d_gene: TRBD1; CDR3aa: CASRPGQGYSYEQYF; CDR3nt: TGTGCCAGCAGACCGGGACAGGGCTACTCCTACGAGCAGTACTTC
j_gene: TRBJ2-4; v_gene: TRBV5-6; abundance: once; d_gene: .; CDR3aa: CASSLRGLKNIQYF; CDR3nt: TGTGCCAGCAGCTTGCGAGGACTCAAAAACATTCAGTACTTC
j_gene: TRBJ1-5; v_gene: TRBV27; abundance: .; d_gene: .; CDR3aa: CASSERGALNQPQHF; CDR3nt: TGTGCCAGCAGTGAGCGGGGGGCTCTCAATCAGCCCCAGCATTTT
j_gene: TRBJ1-1; v_gene: TRBV19; abundance: .; d_gene: TRBD1; CDR3aa: CASSRQGARDTEAFF; CDR3nt: TGTGCCAGTAGCCGACAGGGGGCGAGGGACACTGAAGCTTTCTTT
j_gene: TRBJ2-2; v_gene: TRBV19; abundance: .; d_gene: .; CDR3aa: CASSLTGTNTGELFF; CDR3nt: TGTGCCAGTAGCCTTACAGGGACGAACACCGGGGAGCTGTTTTTT
j_gene: TRBJ1-4; v_gene: TRBV7-9; abundance: .; d_gene: .; CDR3aa: CASSSTPGTSFGKLFF; CDR3nt: TGTGCCAGCAGCTCAACCCCTGGGACATCCTTCGGGAAACTGTTTTTT
j_gene: TRBJ1-6; v_gene: TRBV2; abundance: few; d_gene: .; CDR3aa: CASVERSSYNSPLHF; CDR3nt: TGTGCCAGCGTAGAGAGGAGCTCCTATAATTCACCCCTCCACTTT
j_gene: TRBJ1-2; v_gene: TRBV2; abundance: .; d_gene: .; CDR3aa: CASLRGYGYTF; CDR3nt: TGTGCCAGCTTAAGGGGCTATGGCTACACCTTC
j_gene: TRBJ2-1; v_gene: TRBV19; abundance: .; d_gene: TRBD2; CDR3aa: CASRGTSGGPYNEQFF; CDR3nt: TGTGCCAGTAGGGGGACTAGCGGGGGCCCCTACAATGAGCAGTTCTTC
j_gene: TRBJ2-7; v_gene: TRBV27; abundance: .; d_gene: TRBD1; CDR3aa: CASRGVETGAYEQYF; CDR3nt: TGTGCCAGCAGGGGGGTCGAAACAGGGGCCTACGAGCAGTACTTC